This T cell receptor beta chain was documented in a study of T-cell memory formation after mild COVID-19. This clonotype was observed a handful of times. TCRdb itself ran the 5' RACE reads through MiXCR, one entry per CDR3 protein. The data hold about 430,000 distinct CDR3 sequences, with 20% to 30% observed a single time. This clonotype was sampled from an adult woman who had mild COVID-19 (a few samples of this study predate the infection). Cell type and time point are not known. Sequenced input: PBMCs or a T cell subset sorted from them (not recorded which).

The CDR3 DNA follows: TGCGCCAGCAGCGCAACGGACCGCTACAATGAGCAGTTCTTC. This encodes CASSATDRYNEQFF. The chain uses TRBV5-1 and TRBJ2-1, with D hard to call. This CDR3 comprises 14 residues. The V and J ends lost 4 bases and 3 bases respectively, with 11 bases between them. CDR1 and CDR2 from the germline V gene are SGHRS and YFSETQ.